The clone carrying this T cell receptor beta chain was observed a single time. The sample is drawn from a study of T cells in localized non-small cell lung cancer. Measured with immunoSEQ multiplex PCR; TCRdb has only the in-frame clones, and not every one. Of 30,000 or so clones in the sample, 92% were seen once. CDR3 length: 12 amino acids. Trimming stripped 8 bases from V and 6 bases from J, with 14 bases between. Germline-derived CDR1 and CDR2 are LNHDA and SQIVND (reference sequence). The sample in question was peripheral blood, obtained before any cancer treatment. The receptor was isolated from a female donor of 60 years or more with stage I lung adenocarcinoma. The chain couples TRBV19 to TRBJ2-7; TRBD2 is a possible D gene (5 bases). CDR3 coding DNA: TGTGCCAGTGGGTCAGTCGGGGTCGAGCAGTACTTC. This codes for CASGSVGVEQYF.